A selection of T cell receptor beta chains follows, all from one sample in a study of blood T cell repertoires in COVID-19. The repertoire was sequenced with immunoSEQ multiplex PCR; TCRdb's copy has only in-frame clones and lacks some. This sample has 230,000 or so clones, with around nine tenths found just once. Sequenced sample: PBMCs or T cells enriched from blood (not recorded which). All receptors come from a woman aged 50 to 60 with acute COVID-19. The CDR3 runs from the conserved cysteine through the conserved F or W. D genes are given only for firm matches. The size field is filled for only some rows; it gives once, few, many or a size class.

TGTGCCAGCAGTGACCGGGGTTATTCCTACGAGCAGTACTTC,CASSDRGYSYEQYF,TRBV2,.,TRBJ2-7,.
TGTGCCAGCAGCGGGACATCGGAAGAGGAGCAGTTCTTC,CASSGTSEEEQFF,TRBV12-3/TRBV12-4,.,TRBJ2-1,.
TGCAGCGTTGAAGATTGGAGGAGGGCCATAGATACGCAGTATTTT,CSVEDWRRAIDTQYF,TRBV29-1,.,TRBJ2-3,.
TGTGCCAGCAATAGGGGAGGGAACACCGGGGAGCTGTTTTTT,CASNRGGNTGELFF,TRBV6-5,.,TRBJ2-2,.
TGCAGCGTTGGAAGTTGGGGGGGGCGGATGAACACTGAAGCTTTCTTT,CSVGSWGGRMNTEAFF,TRBV29-1,.,TRBJ1-1,.
TGTGCCACCAGTGGTCTAGACCAAGAGACCCAGTACTTC,CATSGLDQETQYF,TRBV24-1,.,TRBJ2-5,once
TGTGCCAGCAGGGCCGGGAGGGGTCAGCCCCAGCATTTT,CASRAGRGQPQHF,TRBV12-3/TRBV12-4,.,TRBJ1-5,.
TGTGCCACCAGCAGGAGGTTATACAATGAGCAGTTCTTC,CATSRRLYNEQFF,TRBV15,.,TRBJ2-1,.
TGCGCCAGCAGACCGGGACAGGCGTCCTACGAGCAGTACTTC,CASRPGQASYEQYF,TRBV10-1,TRBD1,TRBJ2-7,.
TGTGCCAGCAGCGTGCGGGAGGGCACTTCGAACGAGCAGTACTTC,CASSVREGTSNEQYF,TRBV9,TRBD2,TRBJ2-7,few
TGTGCCAGCAGTGAGCAGACTAGCGGGAGGGTTTCCTACAATGAGCAGTTCTTC,CASSEQTSGRVSYNEQFF,TRBV6-4,TRBD2,TRBJ2-1,.
TGTGCCAGCAGTTCACCTACAGTCTCCTACAATGAGCAGTTCTTC,CASSSPTVSYNEQFF,TRBV6-6,.,TRBJ2-1,.
TGCGCCAGCAGCTCTGGACAGGCCGCGGGGGAGCAGTACTTC,CASSSGQAAGEQYF,TRBV5-1,.,TRBJ2-7,.
TGTGCCAGCAGTTTGAGGCGAGTTCGGTACTTC,CASSLRRVRYF,TRBV12-3/TRBV12-4,.,TRBJ2-7,.
TGTGCCAGCAGCTCAGGGACAGCTTTCAGCACAGATACGCAGTATTTT,CASSSGTAFSTDTQYF,TRBV5-8,TRBD1,TRBJ2-3,once
TGTGCCAGCAGTATAGGGGGCGGAACTGAAGCTTTCTTT,CASSIGGGTEAFF,TRBV27,TRBD1,TRBJ1-1,.
TGTGCCAGCAGCTTCGGGGGGTTCACCCAAGAGACCCAGTACTTC,CASSFGGFTQETQYF,TRBV5-8,TRBD2,TRBJ2-5,.
TGTGCCAGCTCACCAAGGGGACAGGCAGATGAAAAACTGTTTTTT,CASSPRGQADEKLFF,TRBV18,TRBD1,TRBJ1-4,.
TGTGCCAGCAGTGTCGAGGCAGGGGCTGGTCAGCCCCAGCATTTT,CASSVEAGAGQPQHF,TRBV2,.,TRBJ1-5,few
TGTGCCAGCAGCTTAATCGGGACAGGGTACAATGAGCAGTTCTTC,CASSLIGTGYNEQFF,TRBV7-3,TRBD1,TRBJ2-1,.
TGTGCCAGTCTGCGCGACACGAGCTCCTACAATGAGCAGTTCTTC,CASLRDTSSYNEQFF,TRBV6-5,.,TRBJ2-1,.
TGTGCCACCAGTGATCCGGCCGGGACAGGGGTGAACACCGGGGAGCTGTTTTTT,CATSDPAGTGVNTGELFF,TRBV24-1,TRBD1,TRBJ2-2,.
TGTGCCAGCAGCCCCATCGACAGGGGTAGCAATCAGCCCCAGCATTTT,CASSPIDRGSNQPQHF,TRBV7-8,TRBD1,TRBJ1-5,.
TGTGCCAGCAGTGAAGCCCTCTCGGGGTTCGATGAGCAGTTCTTC,CASSEALSGFDEQFF,TRBV6-1,.,TRBJ2-1,few
TGCGCCAGCAGCCAAGGCCCTAGCGGGAGTTGGGAGCAGTACTTC,CASSQGPSGSWEQYF,TRBV4-1,TRBD2,TRBJ2-7,.
TGTGCCAGCAGCGCGAGGGGGAAAGCTTTCTTT,CASSARGKAFF,TRBV6-2/TRBV6-3,.,TRBJ1-1,.
TGTGCCAGCAGCTTAGGGACAGCGTCCTACGAGCAGTACTTC,CASSLGTASYEQYF,TRBV7-2,.,TRBJ2-7,once
TGTGCCAGCAGTTTACAGGGGTCCAATCAGCCCCAGCATTTT,CASSLQGSNQPQHF,TRBV27,.,TRBJ1-5,.
TGTGCCAGCAGCCCGGACAGGGGGCAAGGCTACACCTTC,CASSPDRGQGYTF,TRBV7-6,TRBD1,TRBJ1-2,many
TGTGCCAGCAGCCAAGACTGGGACAGCTGGACCTACGAGCAGTACTTC,CASSQDWDSWTYEQYF,TRBV3-1/TRBV3-2,TRBD1,TRBJ2-7,.
TGTGCCAGCAGCTCCGGACTGTTAGCGGGGGGCTACGAGCAGTACTTC,CASSSGLLAGGYEQYF,TRBV5-8,TRBD2,TRBJ2-7,.
TGCGCCAGCAGCCAAGGTGGAGGACCCCTCAATGAGCAGTTCTTC,CASSQGGGPLNEQFF,TRBV4-3,.,TRBJ2-1,.
TGTGCCACCCGGGAGGGGGCAGGAAACACCATATATTTT,CATREGAGNTIYF,TRBV10-3,TRBD1,TRBJ1-3,.